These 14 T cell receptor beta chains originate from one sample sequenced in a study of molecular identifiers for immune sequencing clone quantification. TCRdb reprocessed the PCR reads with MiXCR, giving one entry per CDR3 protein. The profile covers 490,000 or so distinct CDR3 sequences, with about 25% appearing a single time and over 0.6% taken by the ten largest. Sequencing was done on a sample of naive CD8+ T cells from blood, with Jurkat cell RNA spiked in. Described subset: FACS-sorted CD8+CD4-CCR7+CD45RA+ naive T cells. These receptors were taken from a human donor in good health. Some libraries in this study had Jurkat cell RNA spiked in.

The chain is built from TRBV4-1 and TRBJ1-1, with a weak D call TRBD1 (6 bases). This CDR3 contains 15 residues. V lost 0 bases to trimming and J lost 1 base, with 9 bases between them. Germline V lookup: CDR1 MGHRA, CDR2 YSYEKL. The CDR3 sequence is CASSQEQGKNTEAFF. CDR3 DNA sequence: TGCGCCAGCAGCCAAGAACAGGGAAAGAACACTGAAGCTTTCTTT.

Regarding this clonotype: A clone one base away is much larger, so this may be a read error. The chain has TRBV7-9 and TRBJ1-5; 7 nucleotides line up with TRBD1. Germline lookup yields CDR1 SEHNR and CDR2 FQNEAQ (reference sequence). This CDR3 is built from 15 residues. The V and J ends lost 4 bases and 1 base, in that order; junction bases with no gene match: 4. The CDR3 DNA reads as TGTGCCAGCAGCTCCGACAGGGAGAGCAATCAGCCCCAGCATTTT. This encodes CASSSDRESNQPQHF.

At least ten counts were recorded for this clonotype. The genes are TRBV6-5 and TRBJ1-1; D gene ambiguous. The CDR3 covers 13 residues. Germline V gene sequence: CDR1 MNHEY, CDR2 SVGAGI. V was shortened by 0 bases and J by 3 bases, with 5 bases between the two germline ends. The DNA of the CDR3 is TGTGCCAGCAGTTACTCTAGATACACTGAAGCTTTCTTT. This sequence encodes CASSYSRYTEAFF.

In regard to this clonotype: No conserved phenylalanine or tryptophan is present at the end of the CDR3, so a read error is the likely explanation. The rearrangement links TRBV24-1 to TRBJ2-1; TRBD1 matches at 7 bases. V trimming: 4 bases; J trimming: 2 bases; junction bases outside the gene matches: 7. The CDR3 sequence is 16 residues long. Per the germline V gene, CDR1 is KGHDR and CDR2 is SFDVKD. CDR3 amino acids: CATSDTGTAAYNEQFL. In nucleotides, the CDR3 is TGTGCCACCAGTGACACCGGGACAGCGGCCTACAATGAGCAGTTCCTC.

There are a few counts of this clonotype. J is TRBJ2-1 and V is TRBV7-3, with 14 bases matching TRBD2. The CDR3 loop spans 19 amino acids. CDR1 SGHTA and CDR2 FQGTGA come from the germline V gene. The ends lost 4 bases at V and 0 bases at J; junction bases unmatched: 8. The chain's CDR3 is CASSSGTSGSDNSYNEQFF. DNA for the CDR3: TGTGCCAGCAGCTCGGGGACTAGCGGGAGTGATAACTCCTACAATGAGCAGTTCTTC.

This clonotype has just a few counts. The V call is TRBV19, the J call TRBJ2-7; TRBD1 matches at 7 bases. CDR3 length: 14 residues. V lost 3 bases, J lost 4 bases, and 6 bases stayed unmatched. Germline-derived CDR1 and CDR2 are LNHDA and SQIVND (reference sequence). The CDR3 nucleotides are TGTGCCAGTAGTATCACGACAGGGAGTTACGAGCAGTACTTC. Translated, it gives CASSITTGSYEQYF.

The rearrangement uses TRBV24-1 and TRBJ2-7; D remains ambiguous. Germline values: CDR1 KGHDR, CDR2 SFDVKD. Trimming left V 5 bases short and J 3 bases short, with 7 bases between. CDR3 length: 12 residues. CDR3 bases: TGTGCCACCAGTGCCTACGGCTACGAGCAGTACTTC. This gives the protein CATSAYGYEQYF.

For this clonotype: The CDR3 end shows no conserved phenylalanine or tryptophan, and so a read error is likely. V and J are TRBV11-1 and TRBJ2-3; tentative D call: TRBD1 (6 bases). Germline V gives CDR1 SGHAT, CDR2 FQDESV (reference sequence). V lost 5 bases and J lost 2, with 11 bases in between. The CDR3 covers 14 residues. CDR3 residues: CASSPDRNTDTQYL. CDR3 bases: TGTGCCAGCAGCCCCGACAGGAACACAGATACGCAGTATCTT.

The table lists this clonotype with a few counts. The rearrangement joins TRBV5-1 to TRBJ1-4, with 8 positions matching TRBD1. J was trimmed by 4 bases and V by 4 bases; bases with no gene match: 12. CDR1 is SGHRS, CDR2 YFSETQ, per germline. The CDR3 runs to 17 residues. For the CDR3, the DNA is TGCGCCAGCAGCCCGTCCCGGGACAGGAGAGATAATGAAAAACTGTTTTTT. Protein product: CASSPSRDRRDNEKLFF.

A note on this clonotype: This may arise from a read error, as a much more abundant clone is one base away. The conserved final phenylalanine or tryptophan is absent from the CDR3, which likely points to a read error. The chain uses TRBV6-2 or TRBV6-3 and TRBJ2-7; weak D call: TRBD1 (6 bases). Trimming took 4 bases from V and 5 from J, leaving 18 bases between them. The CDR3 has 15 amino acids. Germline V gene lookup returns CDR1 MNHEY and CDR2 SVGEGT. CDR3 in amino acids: CASSSPQDSEDEQYS. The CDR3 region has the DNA TGTGCCAGCAGTTCTCCTCAGGACAGTGAGGACGAGCAGTACTCC.

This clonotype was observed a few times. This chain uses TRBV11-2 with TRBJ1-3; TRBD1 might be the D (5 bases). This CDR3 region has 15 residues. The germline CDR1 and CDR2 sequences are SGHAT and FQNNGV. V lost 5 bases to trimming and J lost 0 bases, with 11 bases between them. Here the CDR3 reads CASSRQYYSGNTIYF. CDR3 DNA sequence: TGTGCCAGCAGCCGACAGTACTACTCTGGAAACACCATATATTTT.

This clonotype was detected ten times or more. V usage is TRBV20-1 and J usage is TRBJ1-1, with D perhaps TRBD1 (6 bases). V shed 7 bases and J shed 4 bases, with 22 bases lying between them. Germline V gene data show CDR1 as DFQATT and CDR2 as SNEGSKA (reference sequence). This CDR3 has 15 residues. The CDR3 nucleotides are TGCAGTGGAACACAGGGATCGGGATTAGGCACTGAAGCTTTCTTT. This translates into CSGTQGSGLGTEAFF.

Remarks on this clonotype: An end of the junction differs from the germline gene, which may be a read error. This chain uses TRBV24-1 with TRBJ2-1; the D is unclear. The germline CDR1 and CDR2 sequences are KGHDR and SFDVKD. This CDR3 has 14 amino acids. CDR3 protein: CAPSDSGSYNKQFF. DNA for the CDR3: TGTGCCCCCAGTGATTCAGGCTCCTACAATAAGCAGTTCTTC.

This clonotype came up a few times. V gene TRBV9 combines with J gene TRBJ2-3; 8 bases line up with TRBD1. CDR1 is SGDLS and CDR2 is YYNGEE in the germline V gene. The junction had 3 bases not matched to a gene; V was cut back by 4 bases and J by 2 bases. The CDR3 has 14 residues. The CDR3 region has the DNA TGTGCCAGCAGCCAGGACAGGGTCACAGATACGCAGTATTTT. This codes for CASSQDRVTDTQYF.